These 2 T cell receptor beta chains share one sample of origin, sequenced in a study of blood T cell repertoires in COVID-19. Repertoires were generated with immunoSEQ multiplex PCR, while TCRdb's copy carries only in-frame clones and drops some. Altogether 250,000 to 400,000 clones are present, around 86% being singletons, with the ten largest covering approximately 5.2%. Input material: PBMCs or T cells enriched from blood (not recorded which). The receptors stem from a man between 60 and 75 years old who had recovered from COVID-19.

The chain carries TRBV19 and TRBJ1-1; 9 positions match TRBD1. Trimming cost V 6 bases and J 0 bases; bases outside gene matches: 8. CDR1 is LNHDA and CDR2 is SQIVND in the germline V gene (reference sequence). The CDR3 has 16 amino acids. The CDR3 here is CASRGGTGRMNTEAFF. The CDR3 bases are TGTGCCAGTAGGGGAGGGACAGGGCGAATGAACACTGAAGCTTTCTTT.

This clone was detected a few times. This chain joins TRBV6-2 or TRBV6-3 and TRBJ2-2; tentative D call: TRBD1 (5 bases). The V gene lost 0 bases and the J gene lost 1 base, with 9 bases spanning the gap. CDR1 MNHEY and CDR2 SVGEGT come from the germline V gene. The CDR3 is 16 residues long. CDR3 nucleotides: TGTGCCAGCAGTTACTCGAGTGACAGGAACACCGGGGAGCTGTTTTTT. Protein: CASSYSSDRNTGELFF.